This T cell receptor beta chain was documented in a study of shared clonotypes between healthy human individuals. V was clipped by 6 bases and J by 13 bases; unmatched bases: 16. CDR3 length: 15 residues. Per germline, CDR1 MDHEN and CDR2 SYDVKM. Findings and caveats of the study: Only blood samples were collected, and tissue repertoires likely differ. Generally, naive subsets came out with larger estimated richness than memory subsets.

Negatively enriched CD4+ T cells were divided by CD45RA into naive and memory. This clone has a single count. The antigen is undetermined. Assay: immunoSEQ multiplex PCR; the TCRdb copy retains only in-frame clones and omits some. The sample holds some 2,500,000 clones, about nine tenths seen once. This chain uses TRBV28 with TRBJ2-2, with 8 bases that match TRBD2. This TCR was recovered from a man aged 18 to 35 in good health. Some clones in this sample may be carry-over from other donors' samples. Specimen: naive CD4+ T cells from PBMCs. Subset in this sample: CD45RA+ positively selected. This chain's CDR3 is CASSTIGSGTAWLFF. CDR3 DNA: TGTGCCAGCAGCACCATTGGTAGCGGGACGGCTTGGCTGTTTTTT.